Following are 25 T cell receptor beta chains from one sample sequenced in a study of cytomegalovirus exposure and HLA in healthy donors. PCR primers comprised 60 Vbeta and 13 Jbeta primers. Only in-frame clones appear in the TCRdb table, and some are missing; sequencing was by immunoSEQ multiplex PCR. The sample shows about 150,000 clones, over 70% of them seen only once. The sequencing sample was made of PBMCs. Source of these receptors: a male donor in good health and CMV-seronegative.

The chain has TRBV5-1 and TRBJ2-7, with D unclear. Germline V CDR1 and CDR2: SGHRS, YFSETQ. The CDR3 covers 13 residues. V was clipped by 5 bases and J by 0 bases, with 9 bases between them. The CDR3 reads CASSKAASYEQYF. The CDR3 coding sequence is TGCGCCAGCAGTAAGGCGGCCTCCTACGAGCAGTACTTC.

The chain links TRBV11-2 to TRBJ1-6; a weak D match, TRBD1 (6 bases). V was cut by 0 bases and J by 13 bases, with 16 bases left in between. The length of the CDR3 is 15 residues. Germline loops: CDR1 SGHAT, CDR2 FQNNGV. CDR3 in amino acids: CASSLDFRGANPLHF. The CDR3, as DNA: TGTGCCAGCAGCTTAGATTTCCGGGGGGCGAATCCCCTCCACTTT.

Here the CDR3 DNA reads TGTGCCAGCAGTTCCAGGGTGGCCAAAAACATTCAGTACTTC. This sequence encodes CASSSRVAKNIQYF. V is TRBV27 and J is TRBJ2-4; perhaps TRBD1 as D (5 bases). Trimming pared 4 bases from V and 1 base from J, leaving 8 bases between. The CDR3 runs 14 residues. Germline-derived CDR1 and CDR2 are MNHEY and SMNVEV (reference sequence).

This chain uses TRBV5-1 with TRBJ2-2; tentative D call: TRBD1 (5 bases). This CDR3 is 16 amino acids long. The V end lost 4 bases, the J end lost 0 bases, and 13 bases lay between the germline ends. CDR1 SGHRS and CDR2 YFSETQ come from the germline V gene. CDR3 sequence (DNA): TGCGCCAGCAGCCGCGAGACAGTCGCGAACACCGGGGAGCTGTTTTTT. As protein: CASSRETVANTGELFF.

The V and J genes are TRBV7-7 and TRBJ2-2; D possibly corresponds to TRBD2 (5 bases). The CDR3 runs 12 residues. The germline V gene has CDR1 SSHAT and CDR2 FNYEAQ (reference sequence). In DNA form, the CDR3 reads TGTGCTACGCGTGGGAGACCCGGGGAGCTGTTTTTT. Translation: CATRGRPGELFF.

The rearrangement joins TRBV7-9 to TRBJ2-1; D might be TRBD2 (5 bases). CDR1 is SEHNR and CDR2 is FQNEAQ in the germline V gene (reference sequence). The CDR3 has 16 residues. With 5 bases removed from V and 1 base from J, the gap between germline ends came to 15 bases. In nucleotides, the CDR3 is TGTGCCAGCAGCCCCCCCCGTACGGGGTCCTACAATGAGCAGTTCTTC. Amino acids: CASSPPRTGSYNEQFF. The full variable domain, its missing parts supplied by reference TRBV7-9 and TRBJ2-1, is DTGVSQNPRHKITKRGQNVTFRCDPISEHNRLYWYRQTLGQGPEFLTYFQNEAQLEKSRLLSDRFSAERPKGSFSTLEIQRTEQGDSAMYLCASSPPRTGSYNEQFFGPGTRLTVL.

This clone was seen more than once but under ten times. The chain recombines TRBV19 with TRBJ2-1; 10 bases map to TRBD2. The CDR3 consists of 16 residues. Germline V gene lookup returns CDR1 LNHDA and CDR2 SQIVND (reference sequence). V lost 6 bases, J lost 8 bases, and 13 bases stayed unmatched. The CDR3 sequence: CASSPGRTSGWHEQFF. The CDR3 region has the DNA TGTGCCAGTAGCCCGGGTAGGACTAGCGGTTGGCATGAGCAGTTCTTC.

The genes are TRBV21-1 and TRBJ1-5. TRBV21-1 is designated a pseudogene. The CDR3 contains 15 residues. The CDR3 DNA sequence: TGTGCCAGCAGCAAAAGACGACTCCTCAATCAGCCCCAGCATTTT. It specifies CASSKRRLLNQPQHF.

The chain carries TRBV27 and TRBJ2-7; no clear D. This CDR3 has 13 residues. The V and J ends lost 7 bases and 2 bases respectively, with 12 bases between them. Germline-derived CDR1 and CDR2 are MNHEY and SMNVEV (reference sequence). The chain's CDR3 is CASIGLLPYEQYF. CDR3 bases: TGTGCCAGCATTGGGCTCCTACCCTACGAGCAGTACTTC.

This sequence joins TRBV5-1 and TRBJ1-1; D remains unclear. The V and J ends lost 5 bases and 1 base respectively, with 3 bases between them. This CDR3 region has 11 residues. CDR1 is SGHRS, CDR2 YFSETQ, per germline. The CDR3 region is CASRRNTEAFF. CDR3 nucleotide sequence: TGCGCCAGCAGGAGGAACACTGAAGCTTTCTTT.

The CDR3 loop reads CASSLKKGQGDTGELFF. CDR3 in DNA: TGCGCCAGCAGCTTGAAGAAAGGGCAGGGTGACACCGGGGAGCTGTTTTTT. The gene calls are TRBV5-1 and TRBJ2-2; tentatively, D is TRBD1 (5 bases). The CDR3 runs 17 residues. In germline, CDR1 is SGHRS, CDR2 YFSETQ. The V gene lost 1 base and the J gene lost 3 bases, with 16 bases spanning the gap.

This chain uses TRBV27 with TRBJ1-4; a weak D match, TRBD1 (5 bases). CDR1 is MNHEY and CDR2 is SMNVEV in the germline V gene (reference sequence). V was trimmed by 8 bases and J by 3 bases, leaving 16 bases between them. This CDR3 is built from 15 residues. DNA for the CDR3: TGTGCCAGCCGACGGGGGGATTCACCTAATGAAAAACTGTTTTTT. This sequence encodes CASRRGDSPNEKLFF.

Here the CDR3 reads CASSLPDRMVYEQYF. The DNA of the CDR3 is TGTGCCAGCAGTTTACCGGACAGGATGGTCTACGAGCAGTACTTC. This chain uses TRBV28 with TRBJ2-7; 7 bases map to TRBD1. V trimming: 2 bases; J trimming: 3 bases; junction bases outside the gene matches: 7. The CDR3 length is 15 residues. The V gene's germline CDR1 is MDHEN and CDR2 SYDVKM.

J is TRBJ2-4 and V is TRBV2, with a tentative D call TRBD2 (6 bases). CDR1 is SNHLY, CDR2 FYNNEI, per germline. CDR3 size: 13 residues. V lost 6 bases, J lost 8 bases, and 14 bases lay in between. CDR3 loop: CASRGTSMDIQYF. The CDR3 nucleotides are TGTGCCAGCAGAGGGACTTCAATGGACATTCAGTACTTC.

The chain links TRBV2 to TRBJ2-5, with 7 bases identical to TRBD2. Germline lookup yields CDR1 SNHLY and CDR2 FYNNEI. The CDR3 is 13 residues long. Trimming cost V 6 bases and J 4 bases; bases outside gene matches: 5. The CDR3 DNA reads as TGTGCCAGCAGGCGCGGGAGTGCAGAGACCCAGTACTTC. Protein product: CASRRGSAETQYF.

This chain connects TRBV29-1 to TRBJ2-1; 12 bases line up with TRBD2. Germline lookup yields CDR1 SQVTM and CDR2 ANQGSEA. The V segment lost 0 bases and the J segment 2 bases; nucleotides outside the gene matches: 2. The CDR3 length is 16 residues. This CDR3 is CSVEESSGRAYNEQFF. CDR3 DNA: TGCAGCGTTGAAGAGTCTAGCGGGAGGGCCTACAATGAGCAGTTCTTC.

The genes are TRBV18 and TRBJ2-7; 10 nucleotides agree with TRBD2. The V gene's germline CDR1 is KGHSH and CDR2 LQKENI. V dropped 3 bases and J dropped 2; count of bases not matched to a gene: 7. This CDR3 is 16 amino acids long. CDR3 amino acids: CASSPDSGRAAYEQYF. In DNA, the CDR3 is TGTGCCAGCTCACCCGACAGCGGGAGGGCCGCCTACGAGCAGTACTTC.

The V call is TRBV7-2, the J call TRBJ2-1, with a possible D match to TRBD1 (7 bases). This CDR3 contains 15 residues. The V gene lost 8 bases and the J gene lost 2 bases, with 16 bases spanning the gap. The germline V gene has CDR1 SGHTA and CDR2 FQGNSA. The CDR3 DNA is TGTGCCAGCGCTCCGGGCAGGGGGGCCTACAATGAGCAGTTCTTC. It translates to CASAPGRGAYNEQFF.

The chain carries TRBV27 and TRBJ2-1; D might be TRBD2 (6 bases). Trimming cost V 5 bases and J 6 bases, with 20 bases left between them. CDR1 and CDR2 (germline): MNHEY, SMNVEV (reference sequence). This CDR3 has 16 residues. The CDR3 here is CASSTSLGGGVNEQFF. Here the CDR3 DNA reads TGTGCCAGCAGTACCTCACTGGGGGGAGGTGTCAATGAGCAGTTCTTC.

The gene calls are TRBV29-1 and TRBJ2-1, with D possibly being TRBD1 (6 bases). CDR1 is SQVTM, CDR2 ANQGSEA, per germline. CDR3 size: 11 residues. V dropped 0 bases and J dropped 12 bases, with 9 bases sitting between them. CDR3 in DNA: TGCAGCGTTGAAGACCAGGGGCGGCAGTTCTTC. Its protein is CSVEDQGRQFF.

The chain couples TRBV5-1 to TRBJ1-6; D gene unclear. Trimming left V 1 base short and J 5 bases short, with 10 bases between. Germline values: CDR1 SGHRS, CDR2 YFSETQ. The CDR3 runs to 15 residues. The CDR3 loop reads CASSLRGAHNSPLHF. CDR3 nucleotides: TGCGCCAGCAGCTTGCGGGGAGCCCATAATTCACCCCTCCACTTT.

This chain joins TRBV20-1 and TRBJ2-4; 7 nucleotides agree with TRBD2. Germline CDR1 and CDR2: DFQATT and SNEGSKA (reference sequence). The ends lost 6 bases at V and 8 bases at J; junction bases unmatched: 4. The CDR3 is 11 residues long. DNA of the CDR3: TGCAGTGCCCCGGGGGGAGACATTCAGTACTTC. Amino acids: CSAPGGDIQYF.

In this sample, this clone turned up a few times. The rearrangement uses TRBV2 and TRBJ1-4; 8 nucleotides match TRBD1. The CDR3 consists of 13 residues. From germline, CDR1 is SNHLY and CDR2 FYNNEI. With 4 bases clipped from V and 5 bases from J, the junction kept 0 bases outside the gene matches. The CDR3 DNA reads TGTGCCAGCAGTGGGACAGGGAATGAAAAACTGTTTTTT. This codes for CASSGTGNEKLFF.

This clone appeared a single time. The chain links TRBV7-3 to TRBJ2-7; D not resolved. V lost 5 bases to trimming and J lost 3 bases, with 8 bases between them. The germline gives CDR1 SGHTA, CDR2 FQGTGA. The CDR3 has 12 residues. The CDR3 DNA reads TGTGCCAGCAGCGGAGACGGCTACGAGCAGTACTTC. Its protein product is CASSGDGYEQYF.

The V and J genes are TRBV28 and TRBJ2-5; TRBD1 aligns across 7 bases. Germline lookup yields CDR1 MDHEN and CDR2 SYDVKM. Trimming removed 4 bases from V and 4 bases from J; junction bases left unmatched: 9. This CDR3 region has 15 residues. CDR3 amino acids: CASSYRGEGTETQYF. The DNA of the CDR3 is TGTGCCAGCAGTTACAGGGGCGAGGGGACAGAGACCCAGTACTTC.